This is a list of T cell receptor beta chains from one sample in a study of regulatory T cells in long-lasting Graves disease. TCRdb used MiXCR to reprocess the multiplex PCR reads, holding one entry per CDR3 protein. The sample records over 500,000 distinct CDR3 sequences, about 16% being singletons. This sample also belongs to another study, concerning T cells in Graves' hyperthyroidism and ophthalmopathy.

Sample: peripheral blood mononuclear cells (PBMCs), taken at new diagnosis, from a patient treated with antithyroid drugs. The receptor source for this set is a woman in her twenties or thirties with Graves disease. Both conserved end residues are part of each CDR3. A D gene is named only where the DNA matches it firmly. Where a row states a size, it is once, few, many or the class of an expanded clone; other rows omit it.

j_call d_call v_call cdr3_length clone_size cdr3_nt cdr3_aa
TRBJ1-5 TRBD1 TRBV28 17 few TGTGCCAGCAGCCCCCGAGCAACAGGACAGGGGAATCAGCCCCAGCATTTT CASSPRATGQGNQPQHF
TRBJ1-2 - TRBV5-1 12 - TGCGCCAGCAGCTTGGACATTGGCGGGTGCACCTTC CASSLDIGGCTF
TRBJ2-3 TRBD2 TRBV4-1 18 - TGCGCCAGCAGCCAAGATGTGAGACTAGCGGGACGCTCAGATACGCAGTATTTT CASSQDVRLAGRSDTQYF
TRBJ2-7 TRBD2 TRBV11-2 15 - TGTGCCAGCAGCTTAGGGGCTAGCGGGGGGGACGAGCAGTACTTC CASSLGASGGDEQYF
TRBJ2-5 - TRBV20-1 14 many TGCAGTGCTAGCTCTTTGGCGGGTAGAGTGACCCAGTACTTC CSASSLAGRVTQYF
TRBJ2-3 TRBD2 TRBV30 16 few TGTGCCTGGAGTCTCCTACTAGCGGGGGCCACAGATACGCAGTATTTT CAWSLLLAGATDTQYF
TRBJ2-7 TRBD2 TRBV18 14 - TGTGCCAGCTCCCTAGCGGGCCCTCACTACGAGCAGTACTTC CASSLAGPHYEQYF
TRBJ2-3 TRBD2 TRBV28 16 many TGTGCCAGCAGGGAGGTATTAGCGGGATCCACAGATACGCAGTATTTT CASREVLAGSTDTQYF
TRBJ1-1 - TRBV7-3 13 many TGTGCCAGCAGCTTAAAACGGGAGACTGAAGCTTTCTTT CASSLKRETEAFF
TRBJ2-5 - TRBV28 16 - TGTGCCAGCAGGAGGCGGACCATAAGCAGCCAAGAGACCCAGTACTTC CASRRRTISSQETQYF
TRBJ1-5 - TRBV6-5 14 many TGTGCCAGCAGTTACGGGGGTAAGGGGCAGCCCCAGCATTTT CASSYGGKGQPQHF
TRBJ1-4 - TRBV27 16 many TGTGCCAGCAGTCCCCGGGGTCTTGGGAAAAATGAAAAACTGTTTTTT CASSPRGLGKNEKLFF
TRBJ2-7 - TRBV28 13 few TGTGCCAGCAGTTACCGGGGCCCCTACGAGCAGTACTTC CASSYRGPYEQYF
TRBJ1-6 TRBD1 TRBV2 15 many TGTGCCAGCAGGGCCGGGACAGTGGATAATTCACCCCTCCACTTT CASRAGTVDNSPLHF
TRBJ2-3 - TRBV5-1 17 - TGCGCCAGCAGCATCGGGCGGGGTAGCGGCGGAACAGATACGCAGTATTTT CASSIGRGSGGTDTQYF
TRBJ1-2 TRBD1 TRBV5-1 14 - TGCGCCAGCAGTCCGACAGGGGAGGCCTATGGCTACACCTTC CASSPTGEAYGYTF
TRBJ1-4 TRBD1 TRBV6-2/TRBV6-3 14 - TGTGCCACCGCGCGACAGGGGTCGTATGAAAAACTGTTTTTT CATARQGSYEKLFF
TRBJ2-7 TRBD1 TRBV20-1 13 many TGCAGTGCTGAACCAACAGGGGGCGGCGAGCAGTACTTC CSAEPTGGGEQYF
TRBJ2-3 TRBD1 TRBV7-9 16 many TGTGCCAGCAGCTTAGGGACAGGGTCTAGCACAGATACGCAGTATTTT CASSLGTGSSTDTQYF
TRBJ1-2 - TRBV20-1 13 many TGCAGTGCAACTACAGATTCGGGCTATGGCTACACCTTC CSATTDSGYGYTF
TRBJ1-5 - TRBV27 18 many TGTGCCAGCAGTTTGGGCGGTGTTGGGGCCCTTAGCAATCAGCCCCAGCATTTT CASSLGGVGALSNQPQHF
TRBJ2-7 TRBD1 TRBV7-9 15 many TGTGCCAGCAGTTGGGACAGCTCGTCTCCCTACGAGCAGTACTTC CASSWDSSSPYEQYF
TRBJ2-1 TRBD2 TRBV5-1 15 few TGCGCCAGCAGCAAGGGACTAGCGGATCGGGTCGAGCAGTTCTTC CASSKGLADRVEQFF
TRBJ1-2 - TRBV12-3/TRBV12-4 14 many TGTGCCAGCAGTTTGGGGACGGATAACTATGGCTACACCTTC CASSLGTDNYGYTF
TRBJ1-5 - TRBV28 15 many TGTGCCAGCAGTTCCTCAGCATCAGGGGATCAGCCCCAGCATTTT CASSSSASGDQPQHF
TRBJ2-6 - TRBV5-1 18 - TGCGCCAGCAGTCTTAGGGCAGGGGTGAACTCTGGGGCCAACGTCCTGACTTTC CASSLRAGVNSGANVLTF
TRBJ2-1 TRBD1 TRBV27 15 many TGTGCCAGCAGGGGCGACAGGGGCCCTTACAATGAGCAGTTCTTC CASRGDRGPYNEQFF
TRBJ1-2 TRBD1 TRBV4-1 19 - TGCGCCAGCAGCCAGATGCGATTGGGACAGGGGCTAACTAACTATGGCTACACCTTC CASSQMRLGQGLTNYGYTF
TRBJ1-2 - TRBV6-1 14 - TGTGCCACCCTGGAGCGACTCAATCCCTATGGCTACACCTTC CATLERLNPYGYTF
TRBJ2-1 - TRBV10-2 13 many TGCGCCAGCCAAGATTGGGCAGGGGTTGAGCAGTTCTTC CASQDWAGVEQFF
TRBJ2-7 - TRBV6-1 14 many TGTGCCAGCAGGGAATGGACGGACCGCTACGAGCAGTACTTC CASREWTDRYEQYF
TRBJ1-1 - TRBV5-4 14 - TGTGCCTCTGGGGGGAACCCAGGCGACACTGAAGCTTTCTTT CASGGNPGDTEAFF
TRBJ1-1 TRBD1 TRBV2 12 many TGTGCCGACCGACAGGGGAACACTGAAGCTTTCTTT CADRQGNTEAFF
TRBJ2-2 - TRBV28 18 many TGTGCCAGCAGTCCCTGGGGGGGCGGGACAGGGAACACCGGGGAGCTGTTTTTT CASSPWGGGTGNTGELFF
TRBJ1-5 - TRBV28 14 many TGTGCCAGCAGTTTATTCGGGGATGATCAGCCCCAGCATTTT CASSLFGDDQPQHF
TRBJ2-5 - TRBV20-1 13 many TGCAGTGCTAGAGAAGGCAGGAAAGAGACCCAGTACTTC CSAREGRKETQYF
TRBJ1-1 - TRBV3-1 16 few TGTGCCAGCAGCCAACGAACGACAGGTCGCGGCGCCGAAGCTTTCTTT CASSQRTTGRGAEAFF
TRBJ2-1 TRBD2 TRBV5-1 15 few TGCGCCAGCAAACCAGCGGGAGGACGTCGGAATGAGCAGTTCTTC CASKPAGGRRNEQFF
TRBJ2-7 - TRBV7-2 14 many TGTGCCAGCAGCCCGGACAGCTTATCCTACGAGCAGTACTTC CASSPDSLSYEQYF
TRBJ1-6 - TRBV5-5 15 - TGTGCCAGCAGCTTGGACCTTAGTTATAATTCACCCCTCCACTTT CASSLDLSYNSPLHF
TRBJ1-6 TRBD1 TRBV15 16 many TGTGCCACCAGCAGACAACCGGGACAGGGGTTTTCACCCCTCCACTTT CATSRQPGQGFSPLHF
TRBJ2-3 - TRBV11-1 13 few TGTGCCAGCAGCTCCTCGACGGTGGGTACGCAGTATTTT CASSSSTVGTQYF
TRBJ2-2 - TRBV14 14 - TGTGCCAGCAGCCCCCCTTGGGAACCCGGGGAGCTGTTTTTT CASSPPWEPGELFF